The 10 T cell receptor beta chains below all came from one sample that was sequenced in a study of Tregs in tolerant kidney transplant recipients. Clones were sequenced by immunoSEQ multiplex PCR, and TCRdb holds only the in-frame ones, with some missing. The sample has 74,000 or so clones, over 75% seen once. Recipients received nonmyeloablative bone marrow transplants from related graft donors, with transient mixed chimerism. Sequenced material: CD4+ T cells from blood (PBMCs), taken 24 months after the transplant. These receptor sequences come from a human patient who received a combined kidney and bone marrow transplant. Some T cells may possibly be graft donor cells.

J is TRBJ1-3 and V is TRBV18; 7 positions match TRBD1. J was trimmed by 8 bases and V by 3 bases; bases with no gene match: 4. In germline, CDR1 is KGHSH, CDR2 LQKENI. This CDR3 spans 13 amino acids. CDR3 region: CASSPGDSHTIYF. The CDR3 bases are TGTGCCAGCTCACCGGGGGACAGCCACACCATATATTTT.

The rearrangement joins TRBV4-1 to TRBJ1-2; D is undetermined. The CDR3 is 14 amino acids. V gave up 3 bases and J gave up 2 bases, with 10 bases separating them. Germline V gives CDR1 MGHRA, CDR2 YSYEKL. As DNA, the CDR3 is TGCGCCAGCAGCCAGCCAGGTCGGAACTATGGCTACACCTTC. It is translated as CASSQPGRNYGYTF.

Only a few counts were recorded for this clone. V and J are TRBV4-2 and TRBJ2-5; D possibly corresponds to TRBD1 (5 bases). V was shortened by 3 bases and J by 5 bases, with 10 bases between the two germline ends. Germline V gene sequence: CDR1 LGHNA, CDR2 YNFKEQ. The CDR3 consists of 13 residues. This CDR3 reads CASSHDSEETQYF. DNA for the CDR3: TGTGCCAGCAGCCACGACAGCGAGGAGACCCAGTACTTC.

This chain connects TRBV11-2 to TRBJ1-4; maybe TRBD1 (6 bases). From germline, CDR1 is SGHAT and CDR2 FQNNGV. The germline V and J ends were trimmed by 2 bases and 0 bases, with 10 bases remaining between them. The CDR3 contains 16 residues. The CDR3 region is CASSLRQASTNEKLFF. CDR3 nucleotide sequence: TGTGCCAGCAGCTTACGACAGGCGTCAACTAATGAAAAACTGTTTTTT.

V usage is TRBV27 and J usage is TRBJ2-7; TRBD1 agrees at 8 bases. After removal of 6 bases from V and 6 bases from J, the junction contained 13 bases not matched to a gene. The CDR3 is made up of 15 amino acids. CDR1 and CDR2 from the germline V gene are MNHEY and SMNVEV (reference sequence). This chain's CDR3 is CASRSFRGLAIEQYF. The CDR3 region has the DNA TGTGCCAGCAGGTCGTTCAGGGGGCTGGCTATCGAGCAGTACTTC.

The CDR3 reads CASSEWGQVAGYTF. CDR3 DNA sequence: TGTGCCAGCAGTGAATGGGGACAGGTGGCGGGCTACACCTTC. The chain carries TRBV25-1 and TRBJ1-2, with 8 bases that match TRBD1. Germline trimming cut 1 base from V and 8 bases from J; bases unmatched to any gene: 6. Germline V gene data show CDR1 as MGHDK and CDR2 as SYGVNS. This CDR3 region has 14 residues.

The V gene is TRBV4-3, the J gene TRBJ2-1, with 11 nucleotides matching TRBD2. This CDR3 is 13 amino acids long. V gave up 5 bases and J gave up 16 bases; unmatched junction bases: 10. Germline lookup yields CDR1 LGHNA and CDR2 YSLEER. For the CDR3, the DNA is TGCGCCAGCAGCTCCCAGGGACTAGCGGTAAGATTCTTC. Residues: CASSSQGLAVRFF.

The chain uses TRBV30 and TRBJ1-3; D might be TRBD1 (6 bases). The CDR3 totals 13 residues. V gave up 5 bases and J gave up 4 bases, with 12 bases separating them. Germline CDR1 GTSNPN, CDR2 SVGIG (reference sequence). The CDR3 DNA reads TGTGCCTGGGGCGGGGGCGCCGGAAACACCATATATTTT. It translates to CAWGGGAGNTIYF.

This clone appeared once. This rearrangement joins TRBV7-8 to TRBJ2-2, with D perhaps TRBD2 (5 bases). Germline CDR1 SGHVS, CDR2 FQNEAQ. V was trimmed by 4 bases and J by 1 base, leaving 10 bases between them. The CDR3 contains 15 residues. CDR3: CASSYRRGNTGELFF. The CDR3 DNA sequence: TGTGCCAGCAGCTACAGACGGGGGAACACCGGGGAGCTGTTTTTT.

The rearrangement links TRBV10-3 to TRBJ1-3; D is possibly TRBD1 (5 bases). This CDR3 spans 19 amino acids. Trimming pared 5 bases from V and 0 bases from J, leaving 23 bases between. Looked up from germline, CDR1 is ENHRY and CDR2 is SYGVKD. CDR3 region: CAISSGHLTQLTSGNTIYF. The CDR3 DNA reads as TGTGCCATCAGTTCCGGACACCTCACTCAGCTTACCTCTGGAAACACCATATATTTT.